This T cell receptor beta chain was recorded in a study of neoadjuvant anti-PD-1 for oral cavity cancer. Time point meaning: after neoadjuvant nivolumab, at surgical resection. V dropped 6 bases and J dropped 1 base, with 19 bases sitting between them. This CDR3 contains 16 residues. CDR1 and CDR2 (germline): SGHAT, FQNNGV. Clones were read by immunoSEQ multiplex PCR, and TCRdb kept only the in-frame ones, dropping some. The table shows 15,000 or so clones, with over 60% occurring only once. This TCR was sampled from a person aged 40-85 years with oral cavity squamous cell carcinoma. This specimen consisted of PBMCs, obtained after nivolumab (anti-PD-1) treatment. The rearrangement joins TRBV11-2 to TRBJ2-7; D may be TRBD1 (6 bases). CDR3 loop: CASRYIRGRSSYEQYF. CDR3 nucleotide sequence: TGTGCCAGCAGATACATCAGGGGAAGGAGTTCCTACGAGCAGTACTTC.